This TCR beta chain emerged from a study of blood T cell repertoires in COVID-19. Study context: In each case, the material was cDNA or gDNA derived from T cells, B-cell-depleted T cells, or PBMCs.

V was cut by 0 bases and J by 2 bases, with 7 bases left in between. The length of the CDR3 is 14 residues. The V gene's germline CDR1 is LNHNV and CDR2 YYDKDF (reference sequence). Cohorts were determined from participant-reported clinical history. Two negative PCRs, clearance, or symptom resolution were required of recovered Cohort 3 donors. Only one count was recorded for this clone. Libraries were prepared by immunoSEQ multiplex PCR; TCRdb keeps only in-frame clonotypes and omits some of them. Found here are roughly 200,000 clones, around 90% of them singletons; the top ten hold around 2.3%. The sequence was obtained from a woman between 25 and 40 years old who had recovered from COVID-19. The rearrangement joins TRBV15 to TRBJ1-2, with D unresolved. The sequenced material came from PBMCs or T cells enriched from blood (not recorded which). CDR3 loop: CATSRDGQNYGYTF. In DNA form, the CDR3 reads TGTGCCACCAGCAGAGATGGGCAGAACTATGGCTACACCTTC.